This T cell receptor beta chain was profiled in a study of T cells in Graves' hyperthyroidism and ophthalmopathy. General study findings and limits: Progression to ophthalmopathy was predicted a median of about 6.6 months early. Peripheral blood also featured most of the thyroid clonotypes expanded above 0.001. From stable hyperthyroidism, ophthalmopathy was separated by a 13 V-J model.

TCR beta CDR3 regions were amplified from RNA transcripts. RT-PCR in the first round (using the HTBI primer set) targeted the TCR CDR3. TCRdb reprocessed the multiplex PCR reads via MiXCR and lists one record per CDR3 protein. Of under 300,000 distinct CDR3 sequences in the sample, approximately 13% were seen once. These patients, aged 18 to 65, had recently diagnosed hyperthyroidism lasting under 2 months. This clonotype came up many times. What it binds is unknown. This CDR3 region has 14 residues. Germline loops: CDR1 ENHRY, CDR2 SYGVKD. V was shortened by 7 bases and J by 4 bases, with 16 bases between the two germline ends.

The chain uses TRBV10-3 and TRBJ1-1, with D perhaps TRBD1 (6 bases). The clonotype was recovered from a middle-aged woman with Graves' hyperthyroidism. What was sequenced was blood. The CDR3 reads CAITEGGGGTEAFF. In DNA, the CDR3 is TGTGCCATCACCGAGGGGGGGGGCGGCACTGAAGCTTTCTTT.